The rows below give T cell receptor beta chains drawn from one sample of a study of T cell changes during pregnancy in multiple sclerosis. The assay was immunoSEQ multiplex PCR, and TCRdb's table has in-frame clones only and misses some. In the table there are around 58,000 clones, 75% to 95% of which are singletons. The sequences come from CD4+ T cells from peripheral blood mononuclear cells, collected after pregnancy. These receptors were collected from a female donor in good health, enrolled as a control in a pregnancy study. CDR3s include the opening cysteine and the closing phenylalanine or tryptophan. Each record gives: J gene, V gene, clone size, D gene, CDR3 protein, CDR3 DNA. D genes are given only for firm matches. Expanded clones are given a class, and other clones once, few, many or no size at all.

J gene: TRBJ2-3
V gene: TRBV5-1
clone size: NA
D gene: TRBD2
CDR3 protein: CASSLALAGPSTDTQYF
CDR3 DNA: TGCGCCAGCAGCTTGGCCCTAGCGGGCCCTAGCACAGATACGCAGTATTTT

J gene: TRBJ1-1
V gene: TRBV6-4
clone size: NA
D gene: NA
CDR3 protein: CASSVLDRNTEAFF
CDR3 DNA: TGTGCCAGCAGTGTGTTGGACAGGAACACTGAAGCTTTCTTT

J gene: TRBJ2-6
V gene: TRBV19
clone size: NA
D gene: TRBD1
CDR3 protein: CASSRTGDASGANVLTF
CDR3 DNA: TGTGCCAGCAGTCGGACAGGGGACGCCTCTGGGGCCAACGTCCTGACTTTC

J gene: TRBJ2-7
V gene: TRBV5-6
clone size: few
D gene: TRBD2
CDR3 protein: CASSRTSGIWWEQYF
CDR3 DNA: TGTGCCAGCAGCAGGACTAGCGGGATCTGGTGGGAGCAGTACTTC

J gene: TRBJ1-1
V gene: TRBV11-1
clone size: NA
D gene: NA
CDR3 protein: CASSLRKQGPFTEAFF
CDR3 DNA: TGTGCCAGCAGCTTAAGAAAACAGGGCCCATTCACTGAAGCTTTCTTT

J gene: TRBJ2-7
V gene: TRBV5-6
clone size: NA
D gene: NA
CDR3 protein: CASSLAVPSYEQYF
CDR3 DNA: TGTGCCAGCAGCTTGGCGGTACCCTCCTACGAGCAGTACTTC

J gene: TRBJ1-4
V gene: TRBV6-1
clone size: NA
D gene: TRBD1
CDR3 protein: CASSAGTGGGNEKLFF
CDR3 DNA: TGTGCCAGCAGTGCCGGGACAGGGGGAGGTAATGAAAAACTGTTTTTT

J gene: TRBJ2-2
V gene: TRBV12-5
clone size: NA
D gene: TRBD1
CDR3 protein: CASGLGGKDRTNTGELFF
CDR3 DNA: TGTGCTAGTGGTTTGGGGGGTAAGGACAGGACGAACACCGGGGAGCTGTTTTTT

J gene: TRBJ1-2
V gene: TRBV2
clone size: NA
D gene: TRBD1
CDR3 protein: CASSRDLNRVYRGSHGYTF
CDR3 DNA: TGTGCCAGCAGTCGGGATCTAAACCGGGTCTACAGGGGAAGCCATGGCTACACCTTC

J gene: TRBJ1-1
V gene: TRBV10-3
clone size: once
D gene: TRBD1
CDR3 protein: CAITDRGLNTEAFF
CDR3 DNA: TGTGCCATCACCGACAGGGGTTTGAACACTGAAGCTTTCTTT

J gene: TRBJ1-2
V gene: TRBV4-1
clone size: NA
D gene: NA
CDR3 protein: CASSQEQGRLNYGYTF
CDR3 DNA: TGCGCCAGCAGCCAAGAACAGGGCAGGCTTAACTATGGCTACACCTTC

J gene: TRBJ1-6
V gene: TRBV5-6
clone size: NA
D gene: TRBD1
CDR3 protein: CASSPGTGARIENSPLHF
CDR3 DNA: TGTGCCAGCAGTCCCGGGACAGGGGCCCGCATCGAGAATTCACCCCTCCACTTT

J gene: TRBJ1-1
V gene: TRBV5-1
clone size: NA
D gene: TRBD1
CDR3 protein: CASSSDRGETEAFF
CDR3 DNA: TGCGCCAGCAGCTCGGACAGGGGGGAAACTGAAGCTTTCTTT

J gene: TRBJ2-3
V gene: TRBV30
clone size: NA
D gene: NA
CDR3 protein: CAWSLLATTQYF
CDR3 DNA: TGTGCCTGGAGCCTCCTAGCGACTACGCAGTATTTT

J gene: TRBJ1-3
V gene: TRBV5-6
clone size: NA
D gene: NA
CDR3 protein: CASSLSQGSGNTIYF
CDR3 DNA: TGTGCCAGCAGCTTGAGCCAGGGATCAGGAAACACCATATATTTT

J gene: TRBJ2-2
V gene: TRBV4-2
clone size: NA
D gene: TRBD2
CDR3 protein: CASSQGAGGPGELFF
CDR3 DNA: TGTGCCAGCAGCCAAGGGGCGGGGGGCCCCGGGGAGCTGTTTTTT

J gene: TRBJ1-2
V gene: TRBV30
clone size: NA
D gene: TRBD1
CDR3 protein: CAWSLGQGLNYGYTF
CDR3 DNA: TGTGCCTGGAGTTTGGGACAGGGGCTTAACTATGGCTACACCTTC

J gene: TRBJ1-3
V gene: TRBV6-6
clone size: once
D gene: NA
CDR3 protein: CAGGRTAERNTIYF
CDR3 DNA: TGTGCCGGCGGGAGGACAGCCGAACGAAACACCATATATTTT

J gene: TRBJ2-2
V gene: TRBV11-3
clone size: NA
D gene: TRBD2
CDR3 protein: CASSLGVAGAGELFF
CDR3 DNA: TGTGCCAGCAGCTTAGGAGTAGCGGGGGCCGGGGAGCTGTTTTTT

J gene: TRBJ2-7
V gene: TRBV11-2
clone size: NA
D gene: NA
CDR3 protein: CASSFRSRQESHEQYF
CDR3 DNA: TGTGCCAGCAGCTTTCGTTCCCGACAGGAATCCCACGAGCAGTACTTC

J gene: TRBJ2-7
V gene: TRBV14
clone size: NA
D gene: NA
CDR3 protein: CASSPMGAESYEQYF
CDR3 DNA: TGTGCCAGCAGCCCAATGGGGGCTGAGTCCTACGAGCAGTACTTC

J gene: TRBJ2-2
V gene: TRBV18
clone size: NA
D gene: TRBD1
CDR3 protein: CASSRGQVESGELFF
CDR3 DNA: TGTGCCAGCTCACGGGGACAGGTCGAATCCGGGGAGCTGTTTTTT

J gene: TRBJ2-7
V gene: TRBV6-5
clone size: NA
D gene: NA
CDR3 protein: CASSSLAGRHF
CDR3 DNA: TGTGCCAGCAGTTCTCTCGCAGGGAGGCACTTC